This T cell receptor beta chain was observed in a study of T cell repertoires in cytomegalovirus infection. On the study more broadly: Both CMV infection and a matching HLA type were indicated by public TCR beta signatures. Study-level points and caveats: Pooled public TCR beta family frequency picked out CMV carriers with the relevant HLA. What dominated the ex vivo response were HLA-C-restricted CMV-specific TCR beta clonotypes.

TCRdb itself ran the reads through MiXCR, one entry per CDR3 protein. Of 800,000 to 950,000 distinct CDR3 sequences in the sample, about 31% were seen once. This CDR3 is 16 amino acids long. The germline gives CDR1 SGHVS, CDR2 FNYEAQ. About this clonotype: The antigen remains unidentified. The junction departs from the called germline gene at one end, perhaps through a read error.

The sequence was obtained from a human donor in good health (CMV status not recorded). Some clones in this sample may be carry-over from other donors' samples. The specimen comprised cultured CD8+ T cells from PBMCs, sampled from culture after CMV antigen stimulation. The rearrangement joins TRBV7-6 to TRBJ2-1; D may be TRBD2 (6 bases). This CDR3 reads CASSFIGGISYNERFF. CDR3 sequence (DNA): TGTGCCAGCAGCTTCATCGGGGGAATTTCCTACAATGAGCGGTTCTTC.